The subject of this entry is one T cell receptor (beta chain). Its cognate antigen is unknown. The sample comes from a study of T-cell memory formation after mild COVID-19. Study-level background: The study found TCR clusters largely donor specific. Whole-study results and caveats: Contracting CD4+ clones sat mainly in CM and EM; CD8+ in EMRA. Clones from the second wave (peaking day 37) had unconfirmed SARS-CoV-2 specificity.

V shed 0 bases and J shed 0 bases, with 15 bases lying between them. The germline V gene encodes CDR1 LGHNA and CDR2 YSLEER. The CDR3 loop spans 19 amino acids. A 5'RACE reaction primed in the constant segment made cDNA libraries of TCR alpha and TCR beta, and these carried sample barcodes and UMIs. TCRdb reprocessed the 5' RACE reads with MiXCR, giving one entry per CDR3 protein. Counted here are about 560,000 distinct CDR3 sequences, under 20% occurring once; the ten biggest clones make up approximately 12%. Sequencing was carried out using PBMCs or a T cell subset sorted from them (not recorded which). The chain recombines TRBV4-3 with TRBJ2-6; weak D call: TRBD1 (6 bases). The receptor comes from an adult woman who had mild COVID-19 (a few samples of this study predate the infection). Cell type and time point are not known. The CDR3 DNA follows: TGCGCCAGCAGCCAAGATTATGGGGGCACCTACTCTGGGGCCAACGTCCTGACTTTC. Translated, it gives CASSQDYGGTYSGANVLTF.